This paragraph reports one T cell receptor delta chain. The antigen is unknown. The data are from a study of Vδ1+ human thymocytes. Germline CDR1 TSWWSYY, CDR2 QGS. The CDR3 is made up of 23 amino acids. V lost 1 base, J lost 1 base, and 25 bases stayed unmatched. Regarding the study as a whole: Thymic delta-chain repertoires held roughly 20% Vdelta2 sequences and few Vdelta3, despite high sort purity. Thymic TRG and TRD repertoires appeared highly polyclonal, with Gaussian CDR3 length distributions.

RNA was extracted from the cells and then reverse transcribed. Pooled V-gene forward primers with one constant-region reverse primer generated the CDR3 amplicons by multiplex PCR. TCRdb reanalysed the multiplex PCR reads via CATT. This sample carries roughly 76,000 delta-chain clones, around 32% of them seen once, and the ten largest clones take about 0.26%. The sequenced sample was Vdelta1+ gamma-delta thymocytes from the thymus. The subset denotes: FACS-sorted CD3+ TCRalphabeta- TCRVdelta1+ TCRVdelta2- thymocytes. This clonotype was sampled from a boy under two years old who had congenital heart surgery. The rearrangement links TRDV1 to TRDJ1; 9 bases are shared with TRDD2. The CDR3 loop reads CALGEPRRTFLRWGQLTTDKLIF. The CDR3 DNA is TGTGCTCTTGGGGAACCCCGCAGGACCTTCCTACGCTGGGGCCAGTTGACCACCGATAAACTCATCTTT.